A single TCR beta chain is shown here with its context. No antigen is known for it. No base qualities exist here, and no much larger clone lies one base off it. CDR1 SQVTM and CDR2 ANQGSEA were looked up in the germline V gene. The CDR3 measures 15 amino acids from cysteine to phenylalanine. The DNA shown is the 45-base CDR3, in frame from base 1. V ends up 4 bases short and J 0 bases short, with an unmatched junction base count of 7. TCRbeta CDR3 regions were amplified from genomic DNA by means of the immunoSEQ Assay, a bias-controlled multiplex PCR. Per the source publication's procedure: The number of nucleated cells in each sample was estimated by amplification of reference gene primers within the assay. To quantify the absolute abundance of each unique TCRbeta CDR3 rearrangement, sequence reads were collapsed and filtered. For each sample, productive Simpson clonality was calculated as the square root of Simpson's diversity index across productive rearrangements. TCRdb obtained this table from immuneACCESS and retained in-frame rearrangements with V and J assigned. These tables miss some clones; where compared with another copy, unresolved V genes account for less than half of the shortfall, and the remainder is unexplained. V and J calls and clone size come straight from that table; D and trimming were deduced from the DNA. This sample holds about 190,000 clones; about 90% were observed only once. Roughly 0.56% of the sample goes to the ten largest clones.

The data originate from a study of blood T cell repertoires in COVID-19 (dated by TCRdb to 2020 to 2022). Study-wide context: Samples covering the acute and convalescent phases of COVID-19 were provided by collaborators in the United States, Italy and Spain. The material from the prospective study consisted of cDNA or gDNA derived from T cells, B-cell-depleted T cells, or PBMCs. Samples came from the ongoing ImmuneRACE study (first 160 participants) plus 1,254 subjects from 6 global collaborators. A de-identified subject ID, COVID-19 status, age in years and sex were almost always included in the sample metadata. HLA class I and class II types, where available, came from metadata supplied by the sample provider rather than from assay-based typing. Deeply sampled blood TCRbeta repertoires from subjects exposed to, actively infected with, or recovered from COVID-19 were included in the dataset. The repertoires were released in a freely available public database meant as a resource for research on the immune response to SARS-CoV-2. The study at large found these results: How much clinical and demographic metadata was included differed by source and by participant, and the metadata was provided uncurated.

Whole blood was collected in K2EDTA tubes by collaborating institutions according to the institutions' own protocols. Collaborator samples were shipped for TCRbeta analysis as frozen whole blood, isolated PBMCs, or DNA extracted from either sample type. The V and J segments used are TRBV29-1 and TRBJ2-3; 7 bases in the junction line up with TRBD2. The sequenced material came from peripheral blood. The receptor comes from a middle-aged man with acute or convalescent COVID-19. The nucleotide sequence is given as TGCAGCGTTGGGGCTAGCGGCCCTAGCACAGATACGCAGTATTTT. Translation gives CSVGASGPSTDTQYF.